This TCR beta chain was captured in a study of cytomegalovirus exposure and HLA in healthy donors. The wider study: Prior work identified some 120 million unique TCR beta sequences in around 170 million T cells.

Germline-derived CDR1 and CDR2 are SNHLY and FYNNEI. The V gene end was trimmed by 5 bases and the J gene end by 6 bases; junction bases not matched to a gene: 11. CDR3 size: 16 residues. With 60 Vbeta and 13 Jbeta primers, the PCR was carried out. TCRdb's copy holds only in-frame clones and misses some; the assay was immunoSEQ multiplex PCR. The table for this sample gives under 90,000 clones. As regards this clone: Its target is not known.

Overall study findings and caveats: Most TCR sequences proved rare, with some public TCRs found in many donors. Later on, analysis showed that most CMV-associated TCR beta chains appeared to be HLA-restricted.

This TCR was recovered from a man in his fifties in good health and CMV-seropositive. The chain links TRBV2 to TRBJ2-2; the match to TRBD2 covers 8 bases. Sequencing was performed on PBMCs. CDR3 DNA sequence: TGTGCCAGCAGTCAAACCGGGACTAGGGGATCCGGGGAGCTGTTTTTT. This codes for CASSQTGTRGSGELFF. The variable domain in full, with the rest retrieved from reference TRBV2 and TRBJ2-2, is EPEVTQTPSHQVTQMGQEVILRCVPISNHLYFYWYRQILGQKVEFLVSFYNNEISEKSEIFDDQFSVERPDGSNFTLKIRSTKLEDSAMYFCASSQTGTRGSGELFFGEGSRLTVL.